This T cell receptor (beta chain) appears in the sequencing data of a study of spatial heterogeneity in lung cancer. Points from the study as a whole: Among blood samples, ubiquitous expanded tumor TCRs appeared more at resection than at follow-up.

The sample holds a few counts of this clonotype. The antigen remains undetermined. Time point in this sample: sample taken at primary tumor resection. Tumor, nontumor lung or frozen PBMC supplied whole RNA, sequenced without sorting. The donors, around 72 patients with untreated early-stage non-small cell lung cancer, provided the samples. Every TCR cDNA molecule bore its own unique molecular identifier. TCRdb reprocessed the 5' RACE reads with MiXCR, giving one entry per CDR3 protein. Here the sample spans some 64,000 distinct CDR3 sequences, 7.5% to 8.5% being singletons. The clonotype comes from a female donor with early-stage non-small cell lung cancer. This specimen consisted of PBMCs, obtained at surgery.

The CDR3 region has the DNA TGTGCCAGCACCCCGGTGGGAAACTATGGCTACACCTTC. Its translation is CASTPVGNYGYTF. V and J are TRBV12-3 or TRBV12-4 and TRBJ1-2; D uncertain. The CDR3 is made up of 13 amino acids. The V gene lost 7 bases and the J gene lost 2 bases, with 11 bases spanning the gap.